This is a list of T cell receptor beta chains from one sample in a study of PD-L1 blockade in urothelial cancer. Sequencing was performed with immunoSEQ multiplex PCR; in TCRdb, only in-frame clones are kept and a portion is missing. The sample includes about 32,000 clones, about 87% of them seen just once. Sequencing used PBMCs, obtained around atezolizumab (anti-PD-L1) treatment. These receptors originate from a man aged 45-60 years with urothelial cancer. The CDR3 runs from the conserved cysteine through the conserved F or W. The D gene is left open where the match is weak. Size tells how often a clone was seen (once, few, many) or the class of an expanded clone, and some rows leave it out.

clone size	V gene	J gene	D gene	CDR3 protein	CDR3 DNA
.	TRBV6-1	TRBJ1-1	TRBD1	CASSHNRGTEAFF	TGTGCCAGCAGTCACAACAGGGGCACTGAAGCTTTCTTT
.	TRBV18	TRBJ2-7	.	CASSPYGGSSEQYF	TGTGCCAGCTCACCATACGGGGGATCAAGTGAGCAGTACTTC
.	TRBV4-1	TRBJ1-5	.	CASSQDHRQGGWQPQHF	TGCGCCAGCAGCCAAGATCATCGGCAGGGTGGTTGGCAGCCCCAGCATTTT
.	TRBV9	TRBJ2-1	TRBD2	CASSVESGRGEQFF	TGTGCCAGCAGCGTAGAGAGTGGGAGGGGCGAGCAGTTCTTC
.	TRBV5-1	TRBJ1-6	.	CASSLGDTYSPLHF	TGCGCCAGCAGCTTGGGGGACACCTATTCACCCCTCCACTTT
.	TRBV19	TRBJ2-1	TRBD2	CASSRILAGLAFEQFF	TGTGCCAGTAGTAGAATACTAGCGGGGTTGGCTTTTGAGCAGTTCTTC
.	TRBV9	TRBJ1-6	TRBD1	CASSVEGQINSPLHF	TGTGCCAGCAGCGTAGAGGGACAGATTAATTCACCCCTCCACTTT
.	TRBV4-1	TRBJ2-7	TRBD2	CASSHTGTSANYEQYF	TGCGCCAGCAGCCACACCGGGACTAGCGCCAACTACGAGCAGTACTTC
.	TRBV14	TRBJ2-5	TRBD2	CASSPRTSGQETQYF	TGTGCCAGCAGCCCGAGGACTAGCGGACAAGAGACCCAGTACTTC
.	TRBV10-3	TRBJ2-1	TRBD2	CAISPSGGRANEQFF	TGTGCCATCAGTCCTAGCGGGGGGCGGGCTAATGAGCAGTTCTTC
.	TRBV4-3	TRBJ2-5	.	CASSQDGGSQETQYF	TGCGCCAGCAGCCAAGATGGGGGGAGCCAAGAGACCCAGTACTTC
.	TRBV6-1	TRBJ1-6	.	CASSDGGKRPLHF	TGTGCCAGCAGTGACGGGGGTAAACGACCCCTCCACTTT
.	TRBV11-2	TRBJ2-2	.	CASSLVWTANTGELFF	TGTGCCAGCAGCTTAGTTTGGACAGCGAACACCGGGGAGCTGTTTTTT
.	TRBV5-1	TRBJ2-3	TRBD2	CASSTASGGTDTQYF	TGCGCCAGCAGCACTGCTAGCGGGGGCACAGATACGCAGTATTTT
once	TRBV6-5	TRBJ1-2	TRBD1	CASRRTGVNYGYTF	TGTGCCAGCAGAAGGACAGGGGTCAACTATGGCTACACCTTC
.	TRBV5-4	TRBJ2-5	.	CASSLAGIQETQYF	TGTGCCAGCAGCTTGGCAGGGATACAAGAGACCCAGTACTTC
.	TRBV27	TRBJ2-3	TRBD2	CATMFSGNLLDDTQYF	TGTGCCACCATGTTTAGCGGGAACCTTCTTGATGATACGCAGTATTTT
.	TRBV7-3	TRBJ2-6	TRBD1	CASSRTTGANPSGANVLTF	TGTGCCAGCAGCAGGACGACAGGGGCGAATCCGTCTGGGGCCAACGTCCTGACTTTC
.	TRBV2	TRBJ2-7	.	CASTAEGYEQYF	TGTGCCAGCACCGCCGAGGGATACGAGCAGTACTTC
.	TRBV2	TRBJ2-3	.	CASSEEGAGTGSTDTQYF	TGTGCCAGCAGTGAAGAGGGGGCGGGAACAGGGAGCACAGATACGCAGTATTTT
.	TRBV5-1	TRBJ2-7	TRBD2	CASYDGSGSFEQYF	TGCGCCAGCTACGATGGGAGCGGGAGTTTCGAGCAGTACTTC
.	TRBV6-5	TRBJ1-1	.	CASSITRGTEAFF	TGTGCCAGCAGTATAACAAGGGGCACTGAAGCTTTCTTT
.	TRBV30	TRBJ1-5	TRBD1	CAWSVTGVSNQPQHF	TGTGCCTGGAGTGTGACAGGGGTGAGCAATCAGCCCCAGCATTTT
.	TRBV9	TRBJ2-7	TRBD2	CASSAPGTSMHEQYF	TGTGCCAGCAGCGCGCCAGGGACTAGTATGCACGAGCAGTACTTC
once	TRBV7-2	TRBJ2-7	.	CASSPSSYEQYF	TGTGCCAGCAGCCCGAGCTCCTACGAGCAGTACTTC
.	TRBV29-1	TRBJ1-3	.	CSVLEQGRPRSGNTIYF	TGCAGCGTTCTGGAACAGGGACGCCCTAGATCTGGAAACACCATATATTTT
.	TRBV29-1	TRBJ2-7	TRBD1	CSVTGGPYEQYF	TGCAGCGTCACAGGGGGCCCCTACGAGCAGTACTTC
.	TRBV6-4	TRBJ1-1	.	CASSDRGAMNTEAFF	TGTGCCAGCAGTGACCGGGGGGCGATGAACACTGAAGCTTTCTTT
.	TRBV5-6	TRBJ2-1	.	CASSLGGSPRGSYNEQFF	TGTGCCAGCAGCTTGGGGGGTAGTCCCCGGGGCTCCTACAATGAGCAGTTCTTC
.	TRBV19	TRBJ2-1	TRBD2	CASSRLATSSYNEQFF	TGTGCCAGTAGTAGACTAGCGACCAGCTCCTACAATGAGCAGTTCTTC
.	TRBV9	TRBJ1-2	TRBD1	CASKQGAYGYTF	TGTGCCAGCAAACAGGGGGCTTATGGCTACACCTTC
.	TRBV2	TRBJ2-5	TRBD1	CASSGPGQGKFFQETQYF	TGTGCCAGCAGTGGACCGGGACAGGGGAAGTTTTTCCAAGAGACCCAGTACTTC
.	TRBV10-3	TRBJ2-7	.	CAISAPTGLNYEQYF	TGTGCCATCAGTGCTCCGACAGGCCTGAACTACGAGCAGTACTTC
.	TRBV5-4	TRBJ2-6	.	CASSPRRGGLSGANVLTF	TGTGCCAGCAGCCCCAGGAGAGGGGGTCTCTCTGGGGCCAACGTCCTGACTTTC
.	TRBV12-5	TRBJ1-5	TRBD1	CASGPGQYNQPQHF	TGTGCTAGTGGTCCGGGACAGTACAATCAGCCCCAGCATTTT
.	TRBV11-2	TRBJ2-2	TRBD2	CASSLGRAGELFF	TGTGCCAGCAGCTTGGGGAGGGCCGGGGAGCTGTTTTTT
.	TRBV7-2	TRBJ2-6	TRBD1	CASRSGTGGPSGANVLTF	TGTGCCAGCAGGTCCGGGACAGGGGGACCCTCTGGGGCCAACGTCCTGACTTTC
.	TRBV6-5	TRBJ2-1	.	CASTGTRFNEQFF	TGTGCCAGCACCGGGACACGCTTCAATGAGCAGTTCTTC